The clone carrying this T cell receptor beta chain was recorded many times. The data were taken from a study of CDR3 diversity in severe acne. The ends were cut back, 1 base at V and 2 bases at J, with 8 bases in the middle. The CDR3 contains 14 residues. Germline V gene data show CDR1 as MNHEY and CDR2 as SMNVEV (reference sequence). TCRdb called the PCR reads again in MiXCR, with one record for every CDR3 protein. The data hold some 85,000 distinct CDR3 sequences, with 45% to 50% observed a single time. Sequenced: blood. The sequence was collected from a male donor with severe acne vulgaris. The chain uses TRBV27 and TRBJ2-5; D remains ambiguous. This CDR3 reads CASSLYGHQETQYF. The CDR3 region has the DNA TGTGCCAGCAGTTTATACGGCCATCAAGAGACCCAGTACTTC.